The rows below give T cell receptor beta chains drawn from one sample of a study of T cells in Graves' hyperthyroidism and ophthalmopathy. TCRdb re-called the multiplex PCR reads through MiXCR, storing one row per CDR3 protein. The top ten clones hold over 3.5% of a sample with hundreds of thousands of distinct CDR3 sequences, about 15% of them seen once. The sample was blood. Every receptor here comes from a woman aged 40 to 49 with Graves' ophthalmopathy. CDR3s include the opening cysteine and the closing phenylalanine or tryptophan. Fields, in order: J gene, D gene, clone size, V gene, CDR3 DNA, CDR3 protein. The D gene is left open where the match is weak. Size is stated for part of the rows, as once, few or many counts, or as a class when the clone is expanded.

>TRBJ2-7|TRBD2|many|TRBV11-2
TGTGCCAGCAGCTTTATAGCGGGAGAGGTTTACGAGCAGTACTTC
CASSFIAGEVYEQYF
>TRBJ2-5|NA|many|TRBV5-6
TGTGCCAGCAGCCCTGAGGTGCTCGACCCATTGGAGACCCAGTACTTC
CASSPEVLDPLETQYF
>TRBJ1-2|NA|many|TRBV7-9
TGTGCCAGCAGCCCCGGGACACCCTATGGCTACACCTTC
CASSPGTPYGYTF
>TRBJ2-2|NA|few|TRBV7-8
TGTGCCAGCAGCTTATTTGTCGGGGAGCTGTTTTTT
CASSLFVGELFF
>TRBJ1-5|NA|few|TRBV19
TGTGCCAGTAGTATGCGACCTGAAGGCAATCAGCCCCAGCATTTT
CASSMRPEGNQPQHF
>TRBJ1-1|NA|many|TRBV9
TGTGCCAGCAGCCGGATCGACAACACTGAAGCTTTCTTT
CASSRIDNTEAFF
>TRBJ1-2|NA|many|TRBV20-1
TGCAGTGCTCAGACAGAAAACTATGGCTACACCTTC
CSAQTENYGYTF
>TRBJ1-3|NA|many|TRBV6-1
TGTGCCAGCATACAGAGCTCTGGAAACACCATATATTTT
CASIQSSGNTIYF
>TRBJ2-7|NA|many|TRBV7-9
TGTGCCAGCAGCTTAGCGAAAGAGGGGTACGAGCAGTACTTC
CASSLAKEGYEQYF
>TRBJ1-3|NA|NA|TRBV12-3/TRBV12-4
TGTGCCAGCAGTTCTCCCGGAGACACCATATATTTT
CASSSPGDTIYF
>TRBJ2-7|TRBD1|few|TRBV5-1
TGCGCCAGCAGCCCGAGGGTGGGACAGGGAGCCTACGAGCAGTACTTC
CASSPRVGQGAYEQYF
>TRBJ1-4|NA|NA|TRBV14
TGTGCCAGCAGCCCCAGCGACTCGCTTGCAACTAATGAAAAACTGTTTTTT
CASSPSDSLATNEKLFF
>TRBJ2-5|NA|many|TRBV7-8
TGTGCCAGCAGCTTACGCGACGGCAGGGTGGGAGAGACCCAGTACTTC
CASSLRDGRVGETQYF
>TRBJ2-5|TRBD2|many|TRBV6-2/TRBV6-3
TGTGCCAGCAGTTACAGGACTAGCGGGACCAGAGAGACCCAGTACTTC
CASSYRTSGTRETQYF
>TRBJ2-5|TRBD1|many|TRBV29-1
TGCAGCGTTGACCCTGGGACAGGGAAAGAGACCCAGTACTTC
CSVDPGTGKETQYF
>TRBJ2-5|NA|NA|TRBV18
TGTGCCAGCTCACCCAGCGTCCCGCCAAGGGAGACCCAGTACTTC
CASSPSVPPRETQYF